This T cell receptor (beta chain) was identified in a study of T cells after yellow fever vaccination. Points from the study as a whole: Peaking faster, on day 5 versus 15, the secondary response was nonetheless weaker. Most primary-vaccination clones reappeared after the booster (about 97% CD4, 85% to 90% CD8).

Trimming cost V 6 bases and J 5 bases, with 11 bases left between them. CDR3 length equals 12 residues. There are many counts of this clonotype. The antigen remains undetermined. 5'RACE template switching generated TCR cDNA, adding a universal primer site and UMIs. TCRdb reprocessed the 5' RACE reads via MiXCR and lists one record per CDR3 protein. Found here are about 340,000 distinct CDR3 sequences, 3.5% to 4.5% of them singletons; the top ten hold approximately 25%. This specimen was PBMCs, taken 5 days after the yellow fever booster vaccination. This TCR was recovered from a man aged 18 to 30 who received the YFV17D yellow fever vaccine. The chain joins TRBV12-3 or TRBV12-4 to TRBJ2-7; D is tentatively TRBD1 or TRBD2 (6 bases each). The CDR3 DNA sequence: TGTGCCAGCAGCTGGGGGGACAACGAGCAGTACTTC. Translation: CASSWGDNEQYF.